The sequence of this T cell receptor (beta chain) was determined in a study of T cells of healthy individuals. One entry per CDR3 protein, called by TCRdb with MiXCR from the 5' RACE reads. The sample comprises around 98,000 distinct CDR3 sequences, approximately 15% of which are singletons, and 6.2% rests with the top ten. This clonotype qualifies as medium-sized. Trimming removed 4 bases from V and 10 bases from J, with 27 bases in between. There are 17 residues in the CDR3. Germline CDR1 MNHEY, CDR2 SMNVEV (reference sequence). The chain joins TRBV27 to TRBJ2-3; unclear D gene. The TCR was taken from a human donor in good health. This chain's CDR3 is CASSSSTASTPSQSQYF. DNA of the CDR3: TGTGCCAGCAGTTCTTCAACAGCCTCAACTCCCTCGCAGTCGCAGTATTTT.